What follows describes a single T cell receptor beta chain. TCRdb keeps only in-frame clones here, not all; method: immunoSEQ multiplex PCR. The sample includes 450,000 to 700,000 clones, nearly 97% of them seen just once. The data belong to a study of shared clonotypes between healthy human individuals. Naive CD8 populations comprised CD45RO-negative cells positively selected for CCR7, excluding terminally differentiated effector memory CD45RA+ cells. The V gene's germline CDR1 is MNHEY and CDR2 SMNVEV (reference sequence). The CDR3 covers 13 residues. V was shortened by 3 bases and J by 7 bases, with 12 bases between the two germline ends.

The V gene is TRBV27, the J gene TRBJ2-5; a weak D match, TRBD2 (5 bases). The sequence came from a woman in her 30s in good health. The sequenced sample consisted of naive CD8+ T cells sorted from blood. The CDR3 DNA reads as TGTGCCAGCAGTTTTTCACCCCGGGGGACCCAGTACTTC. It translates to CASSFSPRGTQYF.